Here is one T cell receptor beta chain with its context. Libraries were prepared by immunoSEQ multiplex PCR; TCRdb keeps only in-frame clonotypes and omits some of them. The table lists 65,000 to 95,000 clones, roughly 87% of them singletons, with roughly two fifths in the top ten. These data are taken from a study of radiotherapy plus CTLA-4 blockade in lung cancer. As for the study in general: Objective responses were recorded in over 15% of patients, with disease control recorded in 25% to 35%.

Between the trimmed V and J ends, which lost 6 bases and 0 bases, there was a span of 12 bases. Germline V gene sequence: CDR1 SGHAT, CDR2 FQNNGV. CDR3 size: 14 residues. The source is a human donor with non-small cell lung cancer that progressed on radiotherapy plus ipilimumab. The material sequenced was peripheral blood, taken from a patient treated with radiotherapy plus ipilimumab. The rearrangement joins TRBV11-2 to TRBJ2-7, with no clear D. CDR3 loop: CASRRQAASYEQYF. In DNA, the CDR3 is TGTGCCAGCAGAAGGCAGGCCGCCTCCTACGAGCAGTACTTC.